The TCR beta chain under discussion was sequenced for a study of T cell responses to AZD1222 COVID-19 vaccine. Study observations and caveats: CD4 TCRs associated with vaccination spanned spike, dominating at 160-218 and 743-854. White British ancestry dominated among donors, who included more females, and clonal diversity was possibly underestimated. Spike-specific TCR depth and breadth grew after two AZD1222 doses.

As concerns this clone: Its antigen is not known.

With 0 bases clipped from V and 4 bases from J, the junction kept 7 bases outside the gene matches. This CDR3 is 16 amino acids long. From germline, CDR1 is SGDLS and CDR2 YYNGEE. Data came from immunoSEQ multiplex PCR; TCRdb stores just in-frame clones and leaves some out. The repertoire consists of about 98,000 clones, with about 91% occurring once and the leading ten covering over 9%. V gene TRBV9 combines with J gene TRBJ1-3; 7 nucleotides line up with TRBD1. The sample consisted of peripheral blood, taken on day 0 of MenACWY control vaccination. This TCR came from an adult in good health. The CDR3 spells CASSVVQGGGGNTIYF. In DNA form, the CDR3 reads TGTGCCAGCAGCGTAGTCCAAGGAGGGGGCGGAAACACCATATATTTT.